What follows are 14 T cell receptor beta chains derived from one specimen sequenced in a study of memory CD4+ T cells and cytomegalovirus serostatus. Produced via immunoSEQ multiplex PCR; TCRdb's table is partial and in-frame only. The table has about 60,000 clones, under 80% seen once. Single viable CD3+CD4+CD8-CD45RO+ cells were sorted as the memory CD4+ T cells. The specimen sequenced was memory CD4+ T cells from blood. The receptors here all came from an adult in good health and CMV-seronegative.

This clone appeared a few times. The chain couples TRBV19 to TRBJ1-5; D unresolved. CDR3 size: 12 residues. CDR1 and CDR2 from the germline V gene are LNHDA and SQIVND (reference sequence). V lost 5 bases to trimming and J lost 10 bases, with 12 bases between them. CDR3 nucleotides: TGTGCCAGTAGTGCCCGCGTCAGCCCCCAGCATTTT. It is translated as CASSARVSPQHF. Based on the CDR3 plus reference TRBV19 and TRBJ1-5, the full variable domain is DGGITQSPKYLFRKEGQNVTLSCEQNLNHDAMYWYRQDPGQGLRLIYYSQIVNDFQKGDIAEGYSVSREKKESFPLTVTSAQKNPTAFYLCASSARVSPQHFGDGTRLSIL.

The chain couples TRBV30 to TRBJ1-5; D might be TRBD1 (6 bases). In germline, CDR1 is GTSNPN, CDR2 SVGIG (reference sequence). The V end was cut by 3 bases, the J end by 6 bases, with 18 bases between. CDR3 length: 15 residues. The CDR3 region is CAWRTNLGAGQPQHF. The DNA of the CDR3 is TGTGCCTGGAGAACAAATTTGGGGGCGGGTCAGCCCCAGCATTTT.

The chain joins TRBV10-1 to TRBJ2-1; D possibly uses TRBD1 or TRBD2 (5 bases each). The CDR3 is 16 amino acids. Germline V lookup: CDR1 WNHNN, CDR2 SYGVQD (reference sequence). Trimming left V 7 bases short and J 0 bases short, with 16 bases between. The CDR3 is CASITRGQSSYNEQFF. DNA of the CDR3: TGCGCCAGCATCACTAGGGGTCAAAGCTCCTACAATGAGCAGTTCTTC.

Only a few counts were recorded for this clone. The V and J genes are TRBV13 and TRBJ2-1; 7 nucleotides agree with TRBD2. Trimming removed 3 bases from V and 4 bases from J; junction bases left unmatched: 6. The CDR3 has 15 residues. CDR1 and CDR2 from the germline V gene are PRHDT and FYEKMQ (reference sequence). The CDR3 sequence: CASSFTGAGYNEQFF. The CDR3 nucleotides are TGTGCCAGCAGCTTCACGGGAGCGGGGTACAATGAGCAGTTCTTC.

This CDR3 reads CASSSSGMSSYNEQFF. CDR3 nucleotides: TGTGCCAGCAGCTCTAGCGGGATGAGCTCCTACAATGAGCAGTTCTTC. The chain has TRBV7-9 and TRBJ2-1; 9 nucleotides line up with TRBD2. V dropped 4 bases and J dropped 0; count of bases not matched to a gene: 4. CDR3 size: 16 residues. Germline lookup yields CDR1 SEHNR and CDR2 FQNEAQ (reference sequence).

This clone was seen more than once but under ten times. The chain couples TRBV5-1 to TRBJ1-1; D remains unclear. The CDR3 has 15 amino acids. Per the germline V gene, CDR1 is SGHRS and CDR2 is YFSETQ. V shed 4 bases and J shed 1 base, with 14 bases lying between them. The CDR3 is CASSPGGAPNTEAFF. CDR3 coding DNA: TGCGCCAGCAGCCCGGGCGGCGCGCCGAACACTGAAGCTTTCTTT.

This clone appeared a few times. The J gene is TRBJ2-5, the V gene TRBV9; 8 bases line up with TRBD2. Trimming took 0 bases from V and 5 from J; bases not matched to a gene: 9. The germline gives CDR1 SGDLS, CDR2 YYNGEE. This CDR3 has 16 amino acids. The CDR3 spells CASSVATRGGRETQYF. In DNA form, the CDR3 reads TGTGCCAGCAGCGTAGCTACACGGGGGGGCAGGGAGACCCAGTACTTC.

A remark on this clone: The same CDR3 is also encoded by other DNA sequences in this sample. This chain uses TRBV20-1 with TRBJ1-1; D gene uncertain. Germline V gives CDR1 DFQATT, CDR2 SNEGSKA (reference sequence). V lost 3 bases and J 4 bases, leaving 6 bases between the germline ends. The length of the CDR3 is 11 residues. The CDR3 DNA reads as TGCAGTGCTAGTCCGGGCACTGAAGCTTTCTTT. The encoded protein is CSASPGTEAFF.

The CDR3 reads CASITTGQGRNEQYF. The DNA for the CDR3 is TGTGCCTCGATAACCACGGGACAGGGGAGAAACGAGCAGTACTTC. V usage is TRBV30 and J usage is TRBJ2-7; 10 bases fit TRBD1. With 7 bases clipped from V and 5 bases from J, the junction kept 14 bases outside the gene matches. In germline, CDR1 is GTSNPN, CDR2 SVGIG (reference sequence). This CDR3 region has 15 residues.

The chain has TRBV6-4 and TRBJ2-2; D remains unclear. The CDR3 totals 12 residues. V was clipped by 5 bases and J by 5 bases, with 6 bases between them. Germline CDR1 and CDR2: MRHNA and SNTAGT. CDR3 sequence reads: CASSLGTGELFF. The DNA for the CDR3 is TGTGCCAGCAGTTTGGGGACCGGGGAGCTGTTTTTT.

The chain joins TRBV28 to TRBJ2-2; D perhaps matches TRBD1 (6 bases). CDR3 length: 15 amino acids. The germline V and J ends were trimmed by 6 bases and 1 base, with 12 bases remaining between them. CDR1 MDHEN and CDR2 SYDVKM come from the germline V gene. The DNA for the CDR3 is TGTGCCAGCAGCTTGGGGACAAAGAACACCGGGGAGCTGTTTTTT. Protein: CASSLGTKNTGELFF.

The chain joins TRBV5-1 to TRBJ1-1, with a weak D call TRBD1 (6 bases). Germline assignment: CDR1 SGHRS and CDR2 YFSETQ. This CDR3 is built from 13 residues. The germline V and J ends were trimmed by 4 bases and 5 bases, with 12 bases remaining between them. The CDR3 DNA reads TGCGCCAGCAGCGGGGGGCCTGATACTGAAGCTTTCTTT. It specifies CASSGGPDTEAFF.

The chain combines TRBV19 with TRBJ1-3; D unresolved. Germline V gene data show CDR1 as LNHDA and CDR2 as SQIVND (reference sequence). Trimming pared 7 bases from V and 4 bases from J, leaving 14 bases between. The CDR3 consists of 14 residues. This chain's CDR3 is CASTPGSGGNTIYF. CDR3 coding DNA: TGTGCCAGTACCCCGGGATCCGGAGGAAACACCATATATTTT.

The gene calls are TRBV19 and TRBJ2-2; no clear D. CDR3 length equals 15 residues. Germline CDR1 reads LNHDA; CDR2 reads SQIVND (reference sequence). V shed 3 bases and J shed 9 bases, with 17 bases lying between them. The CDR3 sequence is CASSINPADRRELFF. The CDR3, as DNA: TGTGCCAGTAGTATTAACCCGGCTGACCGGAGGGAGCTGTTTTTT.